These T cell receptor beta chains were read from a single sample in a study of CD8+CD57+ T cells in acquired aplastic anemia. TCRdb re-derived calls from the reads in MiXCR, one entry per CDR3 protein. The sample holds about 150,000 distinct CDR3 sequences, about 50% seen once. Sequencing input: sorted CD4+, CD8+, or CD8+CD57+ T cells (not recorded which) from PBMCs. These receptors came from a human donor with aplastic anemia. Each CDR3 is given with its conserved first and last residue. Each record gives: D gene, V gene, J gene, clone size, CDR3 DNA, CDR3 protein. D genes are given only for firm matches. The size of a clone is reported for some rows only, either as once, few or many, or as a class for expanded clones.

d_gene: TRBD1; v_gene: TRBV24-1; j_gene: TRBJ1-6; abundance: NA; CDR3nt: TGTGCCACCAGTGACTTGGACAGGAATAATTCACCCCTCCACTTT; CDR3aa: CATSDLDRNNSPLHF
d_gene: TRBD2; v_gene: TRBV10-3; j_gene: TRBJ2-2; abundance: NA; CDR3nt: TGTGCCATCAGTGAGACGCCGGGACTACCCACCGGGGAGCTGTTTTTT; CDR3aa: CAISETPGLPTGELFF
d_gene: NA; v_gene: TRBV29-1; j_gene: TRBJ2-7; abundance: many; CDR3nt: TGCAGCGTATCCGGACAGACTACCTACGAGCAGTACTTC; CDR3aa: CSVSGQTTYEQYF
d_gene: NA; v_gene: TRBV15; j_gene: TRBJ1-2; abundance: few; CDR3nt: TGTGCCACCAGCAGGGGACGCGACGGTGGGGTTAGGGGCTACACCTTC; CDR3aa: CATSRGRDGGVRGYTF
d_gene: NA; v_gene: TRBV27; j_gene: TRBJ1-1; abundance: NA; CDR3nt: TGTGCCAGCAGTCGGAGGAAGAACACTGAAGCTTTCTTT; CDR3aa: CASSRRKNTEAFF
d_gene: NA; v_gene: TRBV6-2/TRBV6-3; j_gene: TRBJ2-1; abundance: NA; CDR3nt: TGTGCCAGCAGTTACAGGATGACGGGCAGGGAGGAAGAGCAGTTCTTC; CDR3aa: CASSYRMTGREEEQFF
d_gene: TRBD1; v_gene: TRBV19; j_gene: TRBJ1-1; abundance: many; CDR3nt: TGTGCCAGTAGGGACAGGGGGCGATTAGATGAAGCTTTCTTT; CDR3aa: CASRDRGRLDEAFF
d_gene: TRBD1; v_gene: TRBV5-1; j_gene: TRBJ2-7; abundance: NA; CDR3nt: TGCGCCAGCAGCCCCTTCGCAGGGGGCGAGCAGTACTTC; CDR3aa: CASSPFAGGEQYF
d_gene: NA; v_gene: TRBV7-6; j_gene: TRBJ2-2; abundance: NA; CDR3nt: TGTGCCAGCAGCTTAGATCGTACCGGGGAGCTGTTTTTT; CDR3aa: CASSLDRTGELFF
d_gene: NA; v_gene: TRBV15; j_gene: TRBJ1-2; abundance: NA; CDR3nt: TGTGCCACCAACAGAGAGGGGGAAGGGGCCTCTAACTATGGCTACACCTTC; CDR3aa: CATNREGEGASNYGYTF
d_gene: NA; v_gene: TRBV24-1; j_gene: TRBJ1-6; abundance: NA; CDR3nt: TGTGCCACCAGTGATATACCGCCTAATTCACCCCTCCACTTT; CDR3aa: CATSDIPPNSPLHF
d_gene: TRBD1; v_gene: TRBV30; j_gene: TRBJ1-1; abundance: few; CDR3nt: TGTGCTTGCGGACAGGCCTCGGGGAACACTGAAGCTTTCTTT; CDR3aa: CACGQASGNTEAFF
d_gene: NA; v_gene: TRBV11-2; j_gene: TRBJ2-5; abundance: NA; CDR3nt: TGTGCCAGCAGCCAGGTTGTTGGGGGCCGAAGCCAAGAGACCCAGTACTTC; CDR3aa: CASSQVVGGRSQETQYF
d_gene: TRBD1; v_gene: TRBV6-1; j_gene: TRBJ2-1; abundance: NA; CDR3nt: TGTGCCAGCAGGGTTCTCCCGGGACAGGAATTACCCGGTGAGCAGTTCTTC; CDR3aa: CASRVLPGQELPGEQFF
d_gene: TRBD2; v_gene: TRBV24-1; j_gene: TRBJ2-1; abundance: many; CDR3nt: TGTGCCACCAGTGCCTACGGGACTAGCGGGGGGTACAATGAGCAGTTCTTC; CDR3aa: CATSAYGTSGGYNEQFF
d_gene: TRBD1; v_gene: TRBV3-1; j_gene: TRBJ1-1; abundance: few; CDR3nt: TGTGCCAGCAGCCAAGTGTGGACAGGGAGCGGCGCTGAAGCTTTCTTT; CDR3aa: CASSQVWTGSGAEAFF
d_gene: TRBD2; v_gene: TRBV9; j_gene: TRBJ2-7; abundance: NA; CDR3nt: TGTGCCAGCAGCGTAGGGGCGGGAGTTCGATACGAGCAGTACTTC; CDR3aa: CASSVGAGVRYEQYF
d_gene: NA; v_gene: TRBV20-1; j_gene: TRBJ1-2; abundance: NA; CDR3nt: TGCAGTGCCTACGTCTCGAATGGCTACACCTTC; CDR3aa: CSAYVSNGYTF
d_gene: NA; v_gene: TRBV2; j_gene: TRBJ1-6; abundance: NA; CDR3nt: TGTGCCAGCAGCTCACAGGGTTTCTATAATTCACCCCTCCACTTT; CDR3aa: CASSSQGFYNSPLHF
d_gene: NA; v_gene: TRBV20-1; j_gene: TRBJ1-1; abundance: few; CDR3nt: TGCAGTGCTAGCTCTCAGGAAAGAAGGACTGAAGCTTTCTTT; CDR3aa: CSASSQERRTEAFF
d_gene: NA; v_gene: TRBV10-2; j_gene: TRBJ1-1; abundance: NA; CDR3nt: TGCGCCAGCAGTGACGGTGGGAGATCTGAAGCTTTCTTT; CDR3aa: CASSDGGRSEAFF
d_gene: NA; v_gene: TRBV7-9; j_gene: TRBJ1-1; abundance: many; CDR3nt: TGTGCCAGCAGCTTCGGAGGGGTGAACACTGAAGCTTTCTTT; CDR3aa: CASSFGGVNTEAFF
d_gene: NA; v_gene: TRBV2; j_gene: TRBJ1-1; abundance: NA; CDR3nt: TGTGCCAGCAGACAAGAGATGAACACTGAAGCTTTCTTT; CDR3aa: CASRQEMNTEAFF
d_gene: NA; v_gene: TRBV10-3; j_gene: TRBJ2-7; abundance: NA; CDR3nt: TGTGCCATCAGTGACCAACAGGGACCCTACGAGCAGTACTTC; CDR3aa: CAISDQQGPYEQYF
d_gene: TRBD2; v_gene: TRBV4-1; j_gene: TRBJ2-1; abundance: many; CDR3nt: TGCGCCAGCAGCCCCACTAGCGCTAATGAGCAGTTCTTC; CDR3aa: CASSPTSANEQFF
d_gene: TRBD1; v_gene: TRBV13; j_gene: TRBJ1-1; abundance: many; CDR3nt: TGTGCCAGCAGCACCGACAGGGGGCGCCTCATGAACACTGAAGCTTTCTTT; CDR3aa: CASSTDRGRLMNTEAFF
d_gene: TRBD2; v_gene: TRBV7-3; j_gene: TRBJ2-3; abundance: NA; CDR3nt: TGTGCCAGCAGCTCGGGCGGGGGGGCGAGTTCAGATACGCAGTATTTT; CDR3aa: CASSSGGGASSDTQYF
d_gene: NA; v_gene: TRBV24-1; j_gene: TRBJ2-7; abundance: NA; CDR3nt: TGTGCCACCAGTGACCTAACCGGTCCCTCCGACGAGCAGTACTTC; CDR3aa: CATSDLTGPSDEQYF
d_gene: NA; v_gene: TRBV19; j_gene: TRBJ2-7; abundance: many; CDR3nt: TGTGCCAGTAGTATGAGAGGGGGATCCTACGAGCAGTACTTC; CDR3aa: CASSMRGGSYEQYF
d_gene: NA; v_gene: TRBV15; j_gene: TRBJ2-7; abundance: NA; CDR3nt: TGTGCCACCAGCGGGGATCCCGAAGGGCACGAGCAGTACTTC; CDR3aa: CATSGDPEGHEQYF
d_gene: NA; v_gene: TRBV30; j_gene: TRBJ2-1; abundance: NA; CDR3nt: TGTGCCTGGGTAAGCTCCTACAATGAGCAGTTCTTC; CDR3aa: CAWVSSYNEQFF
d_gene: TRBD2; v_gene: TRBV6-2/TRBV6-3; j_gene: TRBJ2-1; abundance: few; CDR3nt: TGTGCCAGCAGTTACAGAGGGGGAGCGGGGGCCTACAATGAGCAGTTCTTC; CDR3aa: CASSYRGGAGAYNEQFF
d_gene: NA; v_gene: TRBV2; j_gene: TRBJ2-7; abundance: NA; CDR3nt: TGTGCCAGTGAGTCCTACGAGCAGTACTTC; CDR3aa: CASESYEQYF
d_gene: TRBD1; v_gene: TRBV24-1; j_gene: TRBJ2-2; abundance: many; CDR3nt: TGTGCCACCAGTGAGACCGGGACAGAGAACACCGGGGAGCTGTTTTTT; CDR3aa: CATSETGTENTGELFF
d_gene: NA; v_gene: TRBV15; j_gene: TRBJ1-6; abundance: few; CDR3nt: TGTGCCACCAGCGGTGGGGGGAAGAATTCACCCCTCCACTTT; CDR3aa: CATSGGGKNSPLHF
d_gene: TRBD2; v_gene: TRBV24-1; j_gene: TRBJ2-7; abundance: NA; CDR3nt: TGTGCCACCAGTGATCCTAGCGGGGGAGGGGACAACGAGCAGTACTTC; CDR3aa: CATSDPSGGGDNEQYF
d_gene: NA; v_gene: TRBV20-1; j_gene: TRBJ2-5; abundance: NA; CDR3nt: TGCAGTGCTAGAGCGCGTAGACGGCCGGATCAAGAGACCCAGTACTTC; CDR3aa: CSARARRRPDQETQYF